Below, 30 T cell receptor beta chains from the same sample are listed, as sequenced in a study of shared clonotypes between healthy human individuals (dated by TCRdb to between 2020 and 2021). Preparation of the library involved the immunoSEQ multiplex PCR assay. This is the immuneACCESS table as TCRdb keeps it, with only in-frame sequences that have V and J called. A part of the clones is gone; compared with another copy, unresolved V genes explain less than half, and the rest is unexplained. This sample is represented by about 320,000 clones; around 87% of them were singletons. 15% to 20% of the sample goes to the ten largest clones. Sequenced sample: memory CD8+ T cells sorted from blood. The intended sense of this specimen's cell subset or site label: CD45RO+ cells pooled with CCR7-negative TemRA cells. These receptor sequences come from a man aged 18-30 years in good health.

The rearrangement links TRBV9 to TRBJ1-6; D is unclear. Looked up from germline, CDR1 is SGDLS and CDR2 is YYNGEE. Trimming took off 3 bases at V and 14 bases at J, with 15 bases between the two ends. This CDR3 region has 13 residues. CDR3 sequence (DNA): TGTGCCAGCAGCGCCCCGTCCGGAATTTCCCTCCACTTT. This gives the protein CASSAPSGISLHF.

CDR3 DNA: TGTGCCAGCAGCTTGGAACTAGCGGGAGGAGAGACCCAGTACTTC. As protein: CASSLELAGGETQYF. The chain has TRBV5-6 and TRBJ2-5, with TRBD2 matching 12 bases. This CDR3 is 15 amino acids long. J was trimmed by 4 bases and V by 0 bases; bases with no gene match: 1. Germline V gene sequence: CDR1 SGHDT, CDR2 YYEEEE.

This clone has just a few counts. The sample holds other DNA sequences that translate to the same CDR3. The chain carries TRBV2 and TRBJ2-1, with D possibly TRBD1 on 5 matching bases. The CDR3 runs to 15 residues. Looked up from germline, CDR1 is SNHLY and CDR2 is FYNNEI. V was pared by 1 base and J by 4 bases, with 11 bases between. The CDR3 protein is CASSEGQGTYNEQFF. CDR3 DNA sequence: TGTGCCAGCAGTGAAGGGCAGGGTACATACAATGAGCAGTTCTTC.

V is TRBV4-1 and J is TRBJ2-5; D remains unclear. The ends were cut back, 1 base at V and 4 bases at J, with 4 bases in the middle. Germline V lookup: CDR1 MGHRA, CDR2 YSYEKL. CDR3 length: 12 residues. The CDR3 loop reads CASSQVSETQYF. As DNA, the CDR3 is TGCGCCAGCAGCCAAGTTTCAGAGACCCAGTACTTC.

This sequence joins TRBV7-9 and TRBJ2-7; D assignment may be TRBD1 or TRBD2 (6 bases each). The length of the CDR3 is 15 residues. With 6 bases removed from V and 2 bases from J, the gap between germline ends came to 17 bases. Per the germline V gene, CDR1 is SEHNR and CDR2 is FQNEAQ (reference sequence). CDR3 in DNA: TGTGCCAGCAGTACGCGTTCGGGGGCAACCTACGAGCAGTACTTC. Its translation: CASSTRSGATYEQYF.

The count of this clone is one. The rearrangement links TRBV15 to TRBJ2-5; tentative D call: TRBD1 (6 bases). Trimming took 3 bases from V and 3 from J, leaving 11 bases between them. The germline gives CDR1 LNHNV, CDR2 YYDKDF (reference sequence). The CDR3 runs to 14 residues. CDR3 DNA sequence: TGTGCCACCAGCAGGACAGGAACCAAAGAGACCCAGTACTTC. Amino acid sequence: CATSRTGTKETQYF.

The chain couples TRBV19 to TRBJ2-1; D unclear. V lost 5 bases, J lost 5 bases, and 19 bases lay in between. CDR3 size: 16 residues. CDR1 is LNHDA and CDR2 is SQIVND in the germline V gene (reference sequence). The CDR3 protein is CASSPNSLSPHNEQFF. Written as DNA, the CDR3 is TGTGCCAGTAGTCCGAACTCCCTCTCCCCCCACAATGAGCAGTTCTTC.

The chain carries TRBV7-2 and TRBJ2-7; tentatively, D is TRBD2 (5 bases). CDR3 length equals 14 residues. CDR1 and CDR2 (germline): SGHTA, FQGNSA. Trimming left V 2 bases short and J 5 bases short, with 13 bases between. CDR3 amino acids: CASSLLQRSDEQYF. CDR3 nucleotides: TGTGCCAGCAGCTTACTTCAGCGGTCGGACGAGCAGTACTTC.

J is TRBJ2-7 and V is TRBV5-1; TRBD2 matches 10 bases. Trimming at V came to 1 base and at J to 6 bases, leaving 10 bases not matched to a gene. Germline V CDR1 and CDR2: SGHRS, YFSETQ. The CDR3 totals 16 residues. CDR3 nucleotides: TGCGCCAGCAGCTTGTTTAGGCTAGCGGGAGTAGGCGAGCAGTACTTC. Amino acids: CASSLFRLAGVGEQYF.

The J gene is TRBJ2-2, the V gene TRBV7-8, with D uncertain. CDR3 size: 14 residues. Trimming took off 2 bases at V and 4 bases at J, with 8 bases between the two ends. CDR1 and CDR2 from the germline V gene are SGHVS and FQNEAQ. DNA for the CDR3: TGTGCCAGCAGCTTAAAGGGAATCACCGGGGAGCTGTTTTTT. This encodes CASSLKGITGELFF.

The chain links TRBV28 to TRBJ1-1; no definite D call. The CDR3 length is 13 residues. Germline-derived CDR1 and CDR2 are MDHEN and SYDVKM. Trimming left V 6 bases short and J 0 bases short, with 8 bases between. CDR3 sequence reads: CASSFMLNTEAFF. CDR3 nucleotides: TGTGCCAGCAGCTTCATGCTGAACACTGAAGCTTTCTTT.

V is TRBV6-1 and J is TRBJ1-6, with D possibly TRBD1 on 5 matching bases. Trimming stripped 2 bases from V and 0 bases from J, with 14 bases between. This CDR3 is built from 18 residues. Germline CDR1 is MNHNS and CDR2 is SASEGT. Here the CDR3 DNA reads TGTGCCAGCAGTGAATCCCATTGGCAGGGCTCCTATAATTCACCCCTCCACTTT. This sequence encodes CASSESHWQGSYNSPLHF.

The chain recombines TRBV29-1 with TRBJ2-3; a possible D gene is TRBD2 (7 bases). CDR1 is SQVTM and CDR2 is ANQGSEA in the germline V gene. Trimming removed 4 bases from V and 5 bases from J, with 19 bases in between. The length of the CDR3 is 15 residues. The CDR3 nucleotides read TGCAGCGTTGCCGGGGGGCACGACGGGGTAGATACGCAGTATTTT. Residues: CSVAGGHDGVDTQYF.

The V call is TRBV19, the J call TRBJ2-3; D call uncertain. This CDR3 has 12 residues. The V end lost 1 base, the J end lost 4 bases, and 3 bases lay between the germline ends. CDR1 is LNHDA and CDR2 is SQIVND in the germline V gene (reference sequence). In DNA, the CDR3 is TGTGCCAGTAGTATAGTCGCAGATACGCAGTATTTT. Its protein product is CASSIVADTQYF.

The V call is TRBV27, the J call TRBJ2-7; no clear D. Germline V gives CDR1 MNHEY, CDR2 SMNVEV (reference sequence). This CDR3 contains 12 residues. With 9 bases removed from V and 3 bases from J, the gap between germline ends came to 12 bases. DNA for the CDR3: TGTGCCAGTTTGTCTAGTAACTACGAGCAGTACTTC. Its translation is CASLSSNYEQYF.

This clone was found many times. The chain joins TRBV11-2 to TRBJ1-5; 10 nucleotides agree with TRBD1. Per the germline V gene, CDR1 is SGHAT and CDR2 is FQNNGV. J lost 6 bases, V lost 5 bases, and 7 bases had no gene match. This CDR3 has 15 amino acids. CDR3: CASSHGTGVTQPQHF. DNA of the CDR3: TGTGCCAGCAGCCACGGGACAGGGGTAACTCAGCCCCAGCATTTT. Drawing the rest from reference TRBV11-2 and TRBJ1-5, the complete variable domain is EAGVAQSPRYKIIEKRQSVAFWCNPISGHATLYWYQQILGQGPKLLIQFQNNGVVDDSQLPKDRFSAERLKGVDSTLKIQPAKLEDSAVYLCASSHGTGVTQPQHFGDGTRLSIL.

The V call is TRBV30, the J call TRBJ1-5, with D tentatively TRBD1 (5 bases). The V gene's germline CDR1 is GTSNPN and CDR2 SVGIG (reference sequence). This CDR3 is 14 amino acids long. The V end was cut by 3 bases, the J end by 4 bases, with 13 bases between. CDR3 in amino acids: CAWRRPGVNQPQHF. The CDR3 bases are TGTGCCTGGAGGCGGCCGGGGGTAAATCAGCCCCAGCATTTT. Full variable domain (rest looked up from reference TRBV30 and TRBJ1-5): SQTIHQWPATLVQPVGSPLSLECTVEGTSNPNLYWYRQAAGRGLQLLFYSVGIGQISSEVPQNLSASRPQDRQFILSSKKLLLSDSGFYLCAWRRPGVNQPQHFGDGTRLSIL.

The chain employs TRBV4-3 and TRBJ2-3; TRBD2 matches at 7 bases. The CDR3 loop spans 16 amino acids. Trimming cost V 0 bases and J 2 bases; bases outside gene matches: 5. Germline-derived CDR1 and CDR2 are LGHNA and YSLEER. The CDR3 DNA reads as TGCGCCAGCAGCCAAGAAGCTAGCGGAGACACAGATACGCAGTATTTT. It specifies CASSQEASGDTDTQYF.

This rearrangement joins TRBV13 to TRBJ2-3; D uncertain. Germline V gene data show CDR1 as PRHDT and CDR2 as FYEKMQ (reference sequence). The CDR3 is 16 residues long. Trimming stripped 5 bases from V and 0 bases from J, with 15 bases between. CDR3 nucleotide sequence: TGTGCCAGCAGCCCCTCCAGTTACGCTAGCACAGATACGCAGTATTTT. Its translation is CASSPSSYASTDTQYF.

The rearrangement links TRBV5-1 to TRBJ2-7; D may match TRBD1 or TRBD2 (5 bases each). CDR3 size: 15 residues. From germline, CDR1 is SGHRS and CDR2 YFSETQ. The V end lost 0 bases, the J end lost 4 bases, and 14 bases lay between the germline ends. CDR3 amino acids: CASSLVLEGSYEQYF. CDR3 bases: TGCGCCAGCAGCTTGGTTCTAGAGGGGAGTTACGAGCAGTACTTC.

The sample holds a few counts of this clone. The chain is built from TRBV19 and TRBJ1-2, with D unclear. V lost 5 bases to trimming and J lost 4 bases, with 23 bases between them. This CDR3 contains 17 residues. Germline values: CDR1 LNHDA, CDR2 SQIVND (reference sequence). In nucleotides, the CDR3 is TGTGCCAGTAGTGTAACGAGACCGGGCCGCAGACCCTATGGCTACACCTTC. It specifies CASSVTRPGRRPYGYTF. The whole variable domain, remainder taken from reference TRBV19 and TRBJ1-2, is DGGITQSPKYLFRKEGQNVTLSCEQNLNHDAMYWYRQDPGQGLRLIYYSQIVNDFQKGDIAEGYSVSREKKESFPLTVTSAQKNPTAFYLCASSVTRPGRRPYGYTFGSGTRLTVV.

This CDR3 reads CASTQRGRINYGYTF. DNA for the CDR3: TGTGCCAGCACCCAAAGGGGCAGAATAAACTATGGCTACACCTTC. V and J are TRBV2 and TRBJ1-2; tentative D call: TRBD1 (5 bases). CDR3 size: 15 residues. The V end was cut by 7 bases, the J end by 2 bases, with 17 bases between. Germline values: CDR1 SNHLY, CDR2 FYNNEI.

This clone was recorded a few times. This chain uses TRBV29-1 with TRBJ2-1, with 12 bases fitting TRBD2. Germline assignment: CDR1 SQVTM and CDR2 ANQGSEA. CDR3 length: 16 amino acids. Germline trimming cut 6 bases from V and 4 bases from J; bases unmatched to any gene: 10. Written as DNA, the CDR3 is TGCAGCGTCCGACTAGCGGGAGAGGAGGGGTACAATGAGCAGTTCTTC. Its translation: CSVRLAGEEGYNEQFF.

V and J are TRBV6-5 and TRBJ2-3, with a weak D call TRBD1 (5 bases). This CDR3 has 13 amino acids. Germline CDR1 is MNHEY and CDR2 is SVGAGI. V dropped 4 bases and J dropped 3 bases, with 8 bases sitting between them. The CDR3 nucleotides read TGTGCCAGCAGTTGGGGCGCGACAGATACGCAGTATTTT. Translation: CASSWGATDTQYF.

CDR3 sequence reads: CASSSMDRLNSPLHF. CDR3 in DNA: TGTGCCAGCAGTTCGATGGACAGACTTAATTCACCCCTCCACTTT. The rearrangement joins TRBV27 to TRBJ1-6, with TRBD1 as a possible D gene (6 bases). CDR3 length: 15 residues. Germline V lookup: CDR1 MNHEY, CDR2 SMNVEV (reference sequence). V was pared by 4 bases and J by 6 bases, with 13 bases between.

CDR3 in DNA: TGTGCCACCAGCAGAGGAAGAGTTAACTATGGCTACACCTTC. Its protein is CATSRGRVNYGYTF. V gene TRBV15 combines with J gene TRBJ1-2; D uncertain. Germline loops: CDR1 LNHNV, CDR2 YYDKDF (reference sequence). CDR3 length: 14 amino acids. Deletions cut 1 base from V and 1 base from J, with 7 bases between.

The rearrangement joins TRBV28 to TRBJ1-6; D may be TRBD1 (5 bases). Germline CDR1 reads MDHEN; CDR2 reads SYDVKM. This CDR3 has 20 residues. V gave up 3 bases and J gave up 1 base, with 22 bases separating them. The CDR3 here is CASSLFGGGRLSSYNSPLHF. In nucleotides, the CDR3 is TGTGCCAGCAGTTTGTTTGGGGGAGGGAGGTTATCTTCCTATAATTCACCCCTCCACTTT.

The chain is built from TRBV7-6 and TRBJ2-1, with TRBD2 matching 13 bases. The CDR3 length is 16 residues. V trimming: 4 bases; J trimming: 8 bases; junction bases outside the gene matches: 8. Looked up from germline, CDR1 is SGHVS and CDR2 is FNYEAQ. The CDR3 DNA sequence: TGTGCCAGCAGCTCCTGGACTAGCGGGGGTTTAGATGAGCAGTTCTTC. Translated: CASSSWTSGGLDEQFF.

The V call is TRBV5-5, the J call TRBJ2-5, with TRBD2 matching 8 bases. The J call may not be correct, given that the DNA end is closer to TRBJ2-7. The CDR3 totals 14 residues. Germline V gene lookup returns CDR1 SGHKS and CDR2 YYEKEE (reference sequence). CDR3 region: CASSFGAGAYEQYF. The CDR3 coding sequence is TGTGCCAGCAGCTTTGGAGCGGGAGCCTACGAGCAGTACTTC.

The chain combines TRBV11-2 with TRBJ2-5; D may be TRBD1 or TRBD2 (5 bases each). This CDR3 is built from 14 residues. Trimming left V 8 bases short and J 4 bases short, with 17 bases between. Germline V CDR1 and CDR2: SGHAT, FQNNGV. Here the CDR3 DNA reads TGTGCCAGCGGGGGTAGGGGTTCCTTAGAGACCCAGTACTTC. Translated, it gives CASGGRGSLETQYF.